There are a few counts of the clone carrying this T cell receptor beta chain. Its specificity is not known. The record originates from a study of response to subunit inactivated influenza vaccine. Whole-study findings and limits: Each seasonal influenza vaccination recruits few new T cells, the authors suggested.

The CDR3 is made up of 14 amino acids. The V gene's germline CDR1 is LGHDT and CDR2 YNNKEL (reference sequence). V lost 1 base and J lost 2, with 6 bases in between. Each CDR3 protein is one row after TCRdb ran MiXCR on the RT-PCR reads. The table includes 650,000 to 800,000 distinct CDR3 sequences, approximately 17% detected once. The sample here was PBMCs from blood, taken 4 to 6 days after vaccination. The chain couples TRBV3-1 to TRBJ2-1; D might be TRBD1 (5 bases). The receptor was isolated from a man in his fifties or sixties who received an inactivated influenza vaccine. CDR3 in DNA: TGTGCCAGCAGCCAAGGGACACCCTACAATGAGCAGTTCTTC. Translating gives CASSQGTPYNEQFF.